Given below is one T cell receptor beta chain in context. Its antigen is undetermined. The sample is drawn from a study of CD8+CD57+ T cells in acquired aplastic anemia. Whole-study findings and limits: There were roughly 30 CD8+ CDR3 sequences that occurred in both patients and controls.

Template material for TCR beta VDJ and CDR3 profiling consisted of genomic DNA. MiXCR, run by TCRdb on the reads, gives a single entry per CDR3 protein. The sample holds 150,000 to 200,000 distinct CDR3 sequences, 50% to 75% seen once. Germline CDR1 and CDR2: SGHTA and FQGTGA. J lost 10 bases, V lost 4 bases, and 11 bases had no gene match. The CDR3 has 14 residues. This chain joins TRBV7-3 and TRBJ1-2; 8 bases are shared with TRBD1. The specimen was sorted CD4+, CD8+, or CD8+CD57+ T cells (not recorded which) from PBMCs. The TCR sequence derives from a human donor in good health. The CDR3 DNA reads as TGTGCCAGCAGCTCACCTCCGGACAGGGCAGACTACACCTTC. Amino acids: CASSSPPDRADYTF. The full variable domain, rest sourced from reference TRBV7-3 and TRBJ1-2, is GAGVSQTPSNKVTEKGKYVELRCDPISGHTALYWYRQSLGQGPEFLIYFQGTGAADDSGLPNDRFFAVRPEGSVSTLKIQRTERGDSAVYLCASSSPPDRADYTFGSGTRLTVV.